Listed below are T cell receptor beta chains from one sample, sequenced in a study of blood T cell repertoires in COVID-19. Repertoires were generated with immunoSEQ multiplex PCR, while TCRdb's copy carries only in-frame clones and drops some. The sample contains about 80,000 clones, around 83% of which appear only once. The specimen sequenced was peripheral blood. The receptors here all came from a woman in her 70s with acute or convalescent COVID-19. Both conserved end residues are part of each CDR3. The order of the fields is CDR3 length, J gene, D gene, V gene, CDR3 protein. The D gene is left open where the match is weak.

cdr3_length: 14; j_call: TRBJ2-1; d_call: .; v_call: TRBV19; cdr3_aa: CASTLGLAGNEQFF
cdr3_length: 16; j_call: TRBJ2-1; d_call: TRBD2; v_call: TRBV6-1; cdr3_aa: CASSVPGLAGVGEQFF
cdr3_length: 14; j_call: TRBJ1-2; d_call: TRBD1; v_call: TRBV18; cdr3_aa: CASSPGQGGYGYTF
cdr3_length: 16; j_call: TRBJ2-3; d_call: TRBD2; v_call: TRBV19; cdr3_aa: CASSKLAGRGPDTQYF
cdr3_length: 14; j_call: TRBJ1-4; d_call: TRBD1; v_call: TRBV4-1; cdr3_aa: CASSQDQGVEKLFF
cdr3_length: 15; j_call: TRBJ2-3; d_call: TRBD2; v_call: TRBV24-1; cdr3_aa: CATSAKRETTDTQYF
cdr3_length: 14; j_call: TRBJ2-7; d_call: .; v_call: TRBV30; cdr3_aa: CAWADSPAQDEQYF
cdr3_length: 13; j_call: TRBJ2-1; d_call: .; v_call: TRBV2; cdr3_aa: CASSELGGHEQFF
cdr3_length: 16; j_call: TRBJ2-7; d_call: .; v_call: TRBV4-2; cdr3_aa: CASSQDWALSSYEQYF
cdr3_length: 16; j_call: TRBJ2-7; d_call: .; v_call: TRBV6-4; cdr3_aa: CASNKTRQGTKYEQYF
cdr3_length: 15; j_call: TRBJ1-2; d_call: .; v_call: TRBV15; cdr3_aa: CATSMRTITSYGYTF
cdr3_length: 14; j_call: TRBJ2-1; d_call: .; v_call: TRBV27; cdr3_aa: CASSLRGNYYEQFF
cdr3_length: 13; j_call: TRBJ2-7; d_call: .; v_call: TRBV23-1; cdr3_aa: CASSPGRSYEQYF
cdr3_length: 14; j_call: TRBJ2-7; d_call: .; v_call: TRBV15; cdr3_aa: CATSNPPHLREQYF
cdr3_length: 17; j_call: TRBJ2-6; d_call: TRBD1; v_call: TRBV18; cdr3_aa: CASSRGQADSGANVLTF
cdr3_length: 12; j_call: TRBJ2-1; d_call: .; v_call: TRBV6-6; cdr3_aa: CASTYYKNEQFF
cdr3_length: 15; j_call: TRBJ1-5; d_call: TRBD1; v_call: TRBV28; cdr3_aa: CASKFRDRVRQPQHF
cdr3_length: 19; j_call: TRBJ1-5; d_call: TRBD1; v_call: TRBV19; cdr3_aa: CASSYTGTGVNSGHGPQHF
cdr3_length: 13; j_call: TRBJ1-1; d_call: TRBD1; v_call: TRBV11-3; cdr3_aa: CASGGQGMTEAFF
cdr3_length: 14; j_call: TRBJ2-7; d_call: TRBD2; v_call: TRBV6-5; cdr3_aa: CASSKSGLAGPSYF
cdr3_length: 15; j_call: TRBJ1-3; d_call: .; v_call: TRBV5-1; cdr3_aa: CASSLITGSGNTIYF